These T cell receptor beta chains were read from a single sample in a study of blood T cell repertoires in COVID-19. Profiling relied on immunoSEQ multiplex PCR, and the TCRdb table lists in-frame clones only, not all of them. The profile shows approximately 200,000 clones, 60% to 80% of them singletons. The sequencing sample was made of peripheral blood. Source of these receptors: a man aged 55-75 years with active or convalescent COVID-19. Each CDR3 is given with its conserved first and last residue. Fields, in order: clone size, D gene, V gene, J gene, CDR3 protein, CDR3 DNA. The D gene is left open where the match is weak. Expanded clones are given a class, and other clones once, few, many or no size at all.

>.|.|TRBV5-1|TRBJ2-7
CASSLAGSFYEQYF
TGCGCCAGCAGCCTGGCCGGGTCCTTCTACGAGCAGTACTTC
>.|.|TRBV4-1|TRBJ2-3
CASSPAHLSSTDTQYF
TGCGCCAGCAGCCCTGCCCACTTATCTAGCACAGATACGCAGTATTTT
>.|TRBD2|TRBV29-1|TRBJ2-5
CSVAGGEETQYF
TGCAGCGTTGCGGGGGGGGAAGAGACCCAGTACTTC
>.|.|TRBV3-1/TRBV3-2|TRBJ1-5
CASSQGQGRWPQHF
TGTGCCAGCAGCCAAGGGCAGGGTCGTTGGCCCCAGCATTTT
>few|TRBD2|TRBV18|TRBJ2-1
CASSPLTGFSGRSSYNEQFF
TGTGCCAGCTCACCCCTGACAGGGTTTAGCGGGAGGAGCTCCTACAATGAGCAGTTCTTC
>.|.|TRBV6-6|TRBJ1-1
CASSYPSGGPTEAFF
TGTGCCAGCAGTTACCCTTCCGGGGGGCCCACTGAAGCTTTCTTT
>.|TRBD1|TRBV14|TRBJ1-2
CASSQERGRSGGYTF
TGTGCCAGCAGCCAAGAAAGGGGGCGGTCCGGGGGCTACACCTTC
>.|.|TRBV29-1|TRBJ2-5
CSVEQGNSVVETQYF
TGCAGCGTTGAGCAGGGCAATTCGGTAGTAGAGACCCAGTACTTC
>.|.|TRBV13|TRBJ2-5
CASSPRVLIETQYF
TGTGCCAGCAGCCCCCGCGTATTAATCGAGACCCAGTACTTC
>.|.|TRBV19|TRBJ1-1
CASTGGDEGNTEAFF
TGTGCCAGTACCGGAGGGGACGAAGGTAACACTGAAGCTTTCTTT
>.|.|TRBV5-4|TRBJ2-1
CASSLAMGPQLYNEQFF
TGTGCCAGCAGCTTGGCCATGGGGCCTCAACTTTACAATGAGCAGTTCTTC
>.|TRBD1|TRBV14|TRBJ1-1
CASSPHLGQGIKAFF
TGTGCCAGCAGCCCACACCTGGGACAGGGTATTAAAGCTTTCTTT
>.|.|TRBV29-1|TRBJ1-2
CSVTTRQMGYGYTF
TGCAGCGTTACCACGCGACAGATGGGCTATGGCTACACCTTC
>.|.|TRBV10-3|TRBJ2-7
CAIRSPGGYEQYF
TGTGCCATCAGATCACCCGGGGGCTACGAGCAGTACTTC
>few|TRBD2|TRBV2|TRBJ2-5
CASGGLAGQVETQYF
TGTGCGTCCGGGGGCCTAGCGGGCCAGGTAGAGACCCAGTACTTC
>once|TRBD1|TRBV7-9|TRBJ2-5
CASSRTGGRETQYF
TGTGCCAGCAGCCGGACAGGGGGCAGGGAGACCCAGTACTTC
>.|TRBD1|TRBV7-2|TRBJ1-2
CASSFPPRETGDRDGYTF
TGTGCCAGCAGCTTCCCTCCCCGTGAGACAGGGGACCGGGATGGCTACACCTTC
>.|.|TRBV28|TRBJ2-7
CASSLGPTYEQYF
TGTGCCAGCAGTTTAGGCCCGACCTACGAGCAGTACTTC
>.|TRBD2|TRBV6-1|TRBJ2-3
CASSEDGGGTDTQYF
TGTGCCAGCAGTGAAGACGGGGGGGGCACAGATACGCAGTATTTT
>few|TRBD2|TRBV6-6|TRBJ2-2
CASSRSRTSGNTGELFF
TGTGCCAGCAGTCGTAGTAGGACTAGCGGGAACACCGGGGAGCTGTTTTTT
>few|TRBD2|TRBV2|TRBJ2-3
CASSGGVGILAGSADTQYF
TGTGCCAGCAGTGGCGGGGTCGGTATACTAGCGGGGAGCGCAGATACGCAGTATTTT
>.|.|TRBV4-3|TRBJ2-7
CASSQDRTDRPYEQYF
TGCGCCAGCAGCCAAGACAGGACAGACAGACCCTACGAGCAGTACTTC
>once|.|TRBV19|TRBJ1-1
CASTPRGSPEAFF
TGTGCCAGTACCCCAAGGGGGTCGCCGGAAGCTTTCTTT
>few|.|TRBV4-1|TRBJ1-1
CASSQELNMNTEAFF
TGCGCCAGCAGCCAAGAATTGAACATGAACACTGAAGCTTTCTTT
>.|TRBD1|TRBV7-9|TRBJ1-1
CASSSGDRGRTEAFF
TGTGCCAGCAGCTCCGGGGACAGGGGAAGGACTGAAGCTTTCTTT
>.|TRBD2|TRBV19|TRBJ2-1
CASSMVGEGAYNEQFF
TGTGCCAGTAGTATGGTGGGGGAGGGCGCATACAATGAGCAGTTCTTC
>.|.|TRBV10-3|TRBJ2-1
CAISDARALPEQFF
TGTGCCATCAGTGACGCGAGGGCCCTACCGGAGCAGTTCTTC
>.|.|TRBV5-6|TRBJ2-7
CASSLAGPSEQYF
TGTGCCAGCAGCTTGGCAGGGCCCTCCGAGCAGTACTTC
>.|TRBD2|TRBV7-3|TRBJ2-2
CASSSRVAGINTGELFF
TGTGCCAGCAGTTCCCGAGTAGCGGGAATTAACACCGGGGAGCTGTTTTTT
>.|TRBD2|TRBV7-3|TRBJ2-3
CASSLATSGRQDTQYF
TGTGCCAGCAGCTTAGCTACTAGCGGGAGACAAGATACGCAGTATTTT
>few|TRBD1|TRBV6-5|TRBJ2-7
CASSFDRGYEQYF
TGTGCCAGCAGTTTCGACAGGGGCTACGAGCAGTACTTC
>.|TRBD1|TRBV28|TRBJ1-2
CASSPIRDRVNYGYTF
TGTGCCAGCAGCCCAATCAGGGACAGGGTAAACTATGGCTACACCTTC
>once|.|TRBV18|TRBJ1-2
CASSPSGGYGYTF
TGTGCCAGCTCACCATCAGGAGGCTATGGCTACACCTTC
>few|.|TRBV28|TRBJ2-1
CASSLTSRYNEQFF
TGTGCCAGCAGTTTAACGTCCAGATACAATGAGCAGTTCTTC
>once|.|TRBV10-3|TRBJ1-2
CAISQGGDGYTF
TGTGCCATCAGCCAAGGGGGGGATGGCTACACCTTC